The rows below give T cell receptor beta chains drawn from one sample of a study of T cell repertoires in cytomegalovirus infection. MiXCR was run by TCRdb on the reads, yielding one entry per CDR3 protein. The sample lists some 600,000 distinct CDR3 sequences; more than 20% were seen once. Sequenced sample: CD8+ T cells from PBMCs. The source is a human donor in good health (CMV status not recorded). Some clones in this sample may be carry-over from other donors' samples. The CDR3 runs from the conserved cysteine through the conserved F or W. A D gene is named only where the DNA matches it firmly. The size entry is marked missing in some rows and otherwise reads once, few, many or a size class.

d_call: TRBD1
v_call: TRBV28
clone_size: NA
j_call: TRBJ2-6
cdr3_aa: CVSSLAGQGALGANVLTF
cdr3_nt: TGTGTCAGCAGTTTAGCCGGACAGGGGGCCTTGGGGGCCAACGTCCTGACTTTC

d_call: TRBD1
v_call: TRBV13
clone_size: NA
j_call: TRBJ1-2
cdr3_aa: CASSGRGRLYGYTF
cdr3_nt: TGTGCCAGCAGCGGCAGGGGGAGACTTTATGGCTACACCTTC

d_call: NA
v_call: TRBV12-3/TRBV12-4
clone_size: NA
j_call: TRBJ2-1
cdr3_aa: CASSWGWRNYNEQFF
cdr3_nt: TGTGCCAGCAGCTGGGGTTGGCGGAATTACAATGAGCAGTTCTTC

d_call: NA
v_call: TRBV7-8
clone_size: many
j_call: TRBJ1-1
cdr3_aa: CASSTPNGSFF
cdr3_nt: TGTGCCAGCAGCACGCCAAATGGGTCTTTCTTT

d_call: NA
v_call: TRBV5-6
clone_size: few
j_call: TRBJ2-2
cdr3_aa: CASSLRQGGTGELFF
cdr3_nt: TGTGCCAGCAGCTTAAGACAGGGAGGCACCGGGGAGCTGTTTTTT

d_call: TRBD2
v_call: TRBV6-1
clone_size: many
j_call: TRBJ2-3
cdr3_aa: CASSSGLAGSTDTQYF
cdr3_nt: TGTGCCAGCAGTTCGGGACTAGCGGGATCCACAGATACGCAGTATTTT

d_call: NA
v_call: TRBV5-4
clone_size: NA
j_call: TRBJ2-1
cdr3_aa: CASSGGGINNEQFF
cdr3_nt: TGTGCCAGCAGCGGCGGGGGCATTAACAATGAGCAGTTCTTC

d_call: NA
v_call: TRBV10-2
clone_size: NA
j_call: TRBJ1-5
cdr3_aa: CASATGDQPQHF
cdr3_nt: TGCGCCAGTGCGACAGGTGATCAGCCCCAGCATTTT

d_call: NA
v_call: TRBV28
clone_size: NA
j_call: TRBJ1-1
cdr3_aa: CASSFGDGEAFF
cdr3_nt: TGTGCCAGCAGTTTTGGGGACGGTGAAGCTTTCTTT

d_call: NA
v_call: TRBV4-2
clone_size: NA
j_call: TRBJ1-1
cdr3_aa: CASRAQDISNTEAFF
cdr3_nt: TGTGCCAGCAGAGCTCAGGACATAAGCAACACTGAAGCTTTCTTT

d_call: TRBD2
v_call: TRBV20-1
clone_size: NA
j_call: TRBJ2-1
cdr3_aa: CSARDSGGERYNEQFF
cdr3_nt: TGCAGTGCTAGAGATAGCGGGGGGGAGAGGTACAATGAGCAGTTCTTC

d_call: NA
v_call: TRBV19
clone_size: NA
j_call: TRBJ1-2
cdr3_aa: CASTHPEGINYGYTF
cdr3_nt: TGTGCCAGTACCCACCCTGAGGGGATCAACTATGGCTACACCTTC

d_call: NA
v_call: TRBV29-1
clone_size: few
j_call: TRBJ1-4
cdr3_aa: CSVDTGLEKLFF
cdr3_nt: TGCAGCGTTGACACGGGCCTTGAAAAACTGTTTTTT

d_call: NA
v_call: TRBV29-1
clone_size: few
j_call: TRBJ2-1
cdr3_aa: CSVELSGVYNEQFF
cdr3_nt: TGCAGCGTTGAATTGTCGGGGGTGTACAATGAGCAGTTCTTC

d_call: NA
v_call: TRBV2
clone_size: few
j_call: TRBJ2-1
cdr3_aa: CASRAPGLLYNEQFF
cdr3_nt: TGTGCCAGCAGGGCCCCCGGACTACTCTACAATGAGCAGTTCTTC

d_call: NA
v_call: TRBV28
clone_size: many
j_call: TRBJ1-1
cdr3_aa: CASSLSRTMNTEAFF
cdr3_nt: TGTGCCAGCAGTTTAAGCAGGACCATGAACACTGAAGCTTTCTTT

d_call: NA
v_call: TRBV27
clone_size: NA
j_call: TRBJ2-7
cdr3_aa: CASSLSSYNSVYEQYF
cdr3_nt: TGTGCCAGCAGTTTATCCAGTTACAATAGCGTCTACGAGCAGTACTTC

d_call: TRBD2
v_call: TRBV19
clone_size: NA
j_call: TRBJ2-2
cdr3_aa: CASRPLAGANTGELFF
cdr3_nt: TGTGCCAGTAGACCACTAGCGGGGGCCAACACCGGGGAGCTGTTTTTT

d_call: NA
v_call: TRBV6-1
clone_size: few
j_call: TRBJ1-2
cdr3_aa: CASLGANGYTF
cdr3_nt: TGTGCCAGTCTCGGGGCCAATGGCTACACCTTC

d_call: TRBD2
v_call: TRBV4-1
clone_size: few
j_call: TRBJ2-3
cdr3_aa: CASSQGAGAWDTQYF
cdr3_nt: TGCGCCAGCAGCCAAGGAGCGGGGGCATGGGATACGCAGTATTTT

d_call: NA
v_call: TRBV5-1
clone_size: NA
j_call: TRBJ2-3
cdr3_aa: CASSHSDTQYF
cdr3_nt: TGCGCCAGCAGCCATTCAGATACGCAGTATTTT

d_call: NA
v_call: TRBV12-5
clone_size: NA
j_call: TRBJ2-1
cdr3_aa: CASGLVPQKRGVEQFF
cdr3_nt: TGTGCTAGTGGTTTGGTCCCACAAAAAAGGGGGGTTGAGCAGTTCTTC

d_call: NA
v_call: TRBV28
clone_size: few
j_call: TRBJ2-1
cdr3_aa: CASRPEDYNEQFF
cdr3_nt: TGTGCCAGCAGGCCGGAGGACTACAATGAGCAGTTCTTC

d_call: TRBD1
v_call: TRBV29-1
clone_size: few
j_call: TRBJ1-1
cdr3_aa: CSVEGGTGVRNTEAFF
cdr3_nt: TGCAGCGTTGAAGGAGGGACAGGGGTAAGGAACACTGAAGCTTTCTTT

d_call: TRBD1
v_call: TRBV10-1
clone_size: NA
j_call: TRBJ1-6
cdr3_aa: CASRSGQGHYHSPLHF
cdr3_nt: TGCGCCAGCAGAAGCGGACAGGGGCATTATCATTCACCCCTCCACTTT

d_call: NA
v_call: TRBV28
clone_size: NA
j_call: TRBJ2-3
cdr3_aa: CASSSNYRGLTDTQYF
cdr3_nt: TGTGCCAGCAGTTCCAATTATCGGGGGCTCACAGATACGCAGTATTTT

d_call: NA
v_call: TRBV28
clone_size: few
j_call: TRBJ1-1
cdr3_aa: CASSLYPRGNTEAFF
cdr3_nt: TGTGCCAGCAGTTTATATCCGCGGGGGAACACTGAAGCTTTCTTT

d_call: NA
v_call: TRBV11-3
clone_size: few
j_call: TRBJ1-1
cdr3_aa: CASSAASMNTEAFF
cdr3_nt: TGTGCCAGCAGCGCAGCCAGCATGAACACTGAAGCTTTCTTT

d_call: NA
v_call: TRBV19
clone_size: few
j_call: TRBJ1-1
cdr3_aa: CASSIPGQLVEAFF
cdr3_nt: TGTGCCAGTAGTATACCTGGACAGCTGGTGGAAGCTTTCTTT

d_call: NA
v_call: TRBV20-1
clone_size: once
j_call: TRBJ2-6
cdr3_aa: CSAQDRVLAPTGANVLTF
cdr3_nt: TGCAGTGCGCAAGACAGAGTCCTAGCCCCGACTGGGGCCAACGTCCTGACTTTC

d_call: TRBD1
v_call: TRBV11-3
clone_size: NA
j_call: TRBJ2-3
cdr3_aa: CASSLQQGEADTQYF
cdr3_nt: TGTGCCAGCAGCTTACAACAGGGGGAGGCAGATACGCAGTATTTT

d_call: NA
v_call: TRBV29-1
clone_size: NA
j_call: TRBJ1-2
cdr3_aa: CSVESGDNYGYTF
cdr3_nt: TGCAGCGTTGAATCAGGGGACAACTATGGCTACACCTTC

d_call: NA
v_call: TRBV7-9
clone_size: NA
j_call: TRBJ1-5
cdr3_aa: CASSLDGRWQPQHF
cdr3_nt: TGTGCCAGCAGCTTAGATGGCCGCTGGCAGCCCCAGCATTTT

d_call: NA
v_call: TRBV12-3/TRBV12-4
clone_size: many
j_call: TRBJ2-7
cdr3_aa: CASSLGGGLYEQYF
cdr3_nt: TGTGCCAGCAGCTTAGGGGGGGGACTCTACGAGCAGTACTTC